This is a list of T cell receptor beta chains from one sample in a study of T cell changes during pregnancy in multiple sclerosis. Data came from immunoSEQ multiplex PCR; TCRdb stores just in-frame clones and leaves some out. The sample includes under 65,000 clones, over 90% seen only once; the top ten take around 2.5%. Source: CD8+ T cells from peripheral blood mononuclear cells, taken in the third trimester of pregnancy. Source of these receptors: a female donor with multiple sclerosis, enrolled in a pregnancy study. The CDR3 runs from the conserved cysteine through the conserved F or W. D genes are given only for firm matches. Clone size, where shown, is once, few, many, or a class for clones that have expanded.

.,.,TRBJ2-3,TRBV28,CASSFLSGTDTQYF,TGTGCCAGCAGTTTTCTTAGCGGCACAGATACGCAGTATTTT
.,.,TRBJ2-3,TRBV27,CASRLRGSTDTQYF,TGTGCCAGCAGACTCCGGGGAAGCACAGATACGCAGTATTTT
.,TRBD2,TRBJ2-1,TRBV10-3,CAISESSGGSADEQFF,TGTGCCATCAGTGAGTCAAGTGGCGGGAGTGCGGATGAGCAGTTCTTC
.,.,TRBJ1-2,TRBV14,CASSQTAGGLGDGYTF,TGTGCCAGCAGCCAAACAGCGGGGGGACTTGGTGATGGCTACACCTTC
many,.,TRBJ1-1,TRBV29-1,CSAKGGEGTEAFF,TGCAGCGCTAAAGGAGGAGAGGGCACTGAAGCTTTCTTT
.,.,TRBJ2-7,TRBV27,CASSLRLAPTYEQYF,TGTGCCAGCAGTTTAAGGCTAGCGCCTACCTACGAGCAGTACTTC
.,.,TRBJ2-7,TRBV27,CASSSGLLQYEQYF,TGTGCCAGCAGTTCGGGACTCCTCCAGTACGAGCAGTACTTC
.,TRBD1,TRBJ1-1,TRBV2,CASSEEGAVMNTEAFF,TGTGCCAGCAGTGAAGAGGGGGCGGTGATGAACACTGAAGCTTTCTTT
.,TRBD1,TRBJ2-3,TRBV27,CASSPHRGPSGDTQYF,TGTGCCAGCAGTCCGCACAGGGGGCCCTCAGGAGATACGCAGTATTTT
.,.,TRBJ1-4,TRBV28,CASSFEGTEKLFF,TGTGCCAGCAGTTTTGAGGGAACTGAAAAACTGTTTTTT
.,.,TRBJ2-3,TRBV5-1,CASSWRGRGATDTQYF,TGCGCCAGCAGCTGGAGGGGGCGCGGGGCCACAGATACGCAGTATTTT
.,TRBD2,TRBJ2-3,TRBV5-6,CASSRLALSTDTQYF,TGTGCCAGCAGCCGACTAGCGCTTAGCACAGATACGCAGTATTTT
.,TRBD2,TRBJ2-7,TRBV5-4,CASSWGLAGYEQYF,TGTGCCAGCAGCTGGGGACTAGCGGGTTACGAGCAGTACTTC
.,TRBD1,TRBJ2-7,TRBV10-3,CATAVTGQSYEQYF,TGTGCCACCGCAGTGACAGGGCAATCCTACGAGCAGTACTTC
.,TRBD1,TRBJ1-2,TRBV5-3,CARSLRRDSYHYGYTF,TGTGCCAGAAGCTTGAGAAGGGACAGTTACCACTATGGCTACACCTTC
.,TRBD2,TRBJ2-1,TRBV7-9,CASSPYSGSSYNEQFF,TGTGCCAGCAGCCCCTATAGCGGGAGCTCCTACAATGAGCAGTTCTTC
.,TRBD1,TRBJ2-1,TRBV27,CASSPSSGTGYYNEQFF,TGTGCCAGCAGTCCCAGCAGCGGGACAGGGTACTACAATGAGCAGTTCTTC
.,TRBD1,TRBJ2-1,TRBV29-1,CSVVQGAHNEQFF,TGCAGCGTTGTACAGGGGGCTCACAATGAGCAGTTCTTC
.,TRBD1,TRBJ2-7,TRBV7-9,CASSRGDSPYEQYF,TGTGCCAGCAGCCGTGGGGACAGTCCCTACGAGCAGTACTTC
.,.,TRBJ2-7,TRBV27,CASSLSQDNYEQYF,TGTGCCAGCAGTTTATCACAGGACAACTACGAGCAGTACTTC
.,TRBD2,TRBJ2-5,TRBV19,CASSTPTTSGYQETQYF,TGTGCCAGTAGTACACCCACGACTAGCGGGTACCAAGAGACCCAGTACTTC
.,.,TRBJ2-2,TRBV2,CASSDSGGHGELFF,TGTGCCAGCAGTGACAGCGGAGGTCACGGGGAGCTGTTTTTT
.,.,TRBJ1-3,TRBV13,CASSFHRETSGNTIYF,TGTGCCAGCAGCTTCCACAGGGAGACCTCTGGAAACACCATATATTTT
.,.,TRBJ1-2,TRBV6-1,CASSEEGSWYGYTF,TGTGCCAGCAGTGAGGAGGGTTCTTGGTATGGCTACACCTTC
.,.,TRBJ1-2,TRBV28,CASSTLQGNHGYTF,TGTGCCAGCAGTACACTACAGGGAAATCATGGCTACACCTTC
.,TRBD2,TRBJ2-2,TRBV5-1,CASSQKGLAGQGGELFF,TGCGCCAGCAGCCAGAAAGGACTAGCGGGACAGGGCGGGGAGCTGTTTTTT
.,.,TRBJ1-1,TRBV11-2,CASSYRGGQDTEAFF,TGTGCCAGCAGCTACCGGGGGGGGCAGGACACTGAAGCTTTCTTT
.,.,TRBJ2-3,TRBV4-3,CASSPGVLPDTQYF,TGCGCCAGCAGCCCAGGGGTTCTGCCAGATACGCAGTATTTT
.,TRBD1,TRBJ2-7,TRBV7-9,CASSGGQGRYEQYF,TGTGCCAGCAGCGGGGGACAGGGTAGATACGAGCAGTACTTC
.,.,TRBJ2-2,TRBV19,CASRWRGGTGELFF,TGTGCCAGTAGATGGAGGGGCGGGACCGGGGAGCTGTTTTTT
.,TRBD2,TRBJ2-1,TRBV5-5,CASSFSRASGRSLDEQFF,TGTGCCAGCAGCTTTTCCCGGGCTAGCGGGAGGTCCCTTGATGAGCAGTTCTTC
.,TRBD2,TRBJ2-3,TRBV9,CASSAGLAAYTPDTQYF,TGTGCCAGCAGCGCCGGACTAGCGGCCTATACACCCGATACGCAGTATTTT
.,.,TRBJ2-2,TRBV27,CASSFGPGNTGELFF,TGTGCCAGCAGTTTCGGTCCGGGGAACACCGGGGAGCTGTTTTTT
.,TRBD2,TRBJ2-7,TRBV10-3,CAISEGLAGDEQYF,TGTGCCATCAGTGAGGGACTAGCGGGAGACGAGCAGTACTTC
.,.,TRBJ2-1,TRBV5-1,CASNDRRFNKSYNEQFF,TGCGCCAGCAATGACAGGCGATTCAATAAATCCTACAATGAGCAGTTCTTC
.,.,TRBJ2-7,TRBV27,CASSITVGARSYEQYF,TGTGCCAGCAGTATTACCGTTGGGGCCCGCTCCTACGAGCAGTACTTC
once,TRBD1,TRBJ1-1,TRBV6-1,CASSRRQGAGAEAFF,TGTGCCAGCAGTAGGCGACAGGGGGCGGGGGCTGAAGCTTTCTTT
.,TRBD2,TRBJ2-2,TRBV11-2,CASSPRAAGDAGELFF,TGTGCCAGCAGCCCCAGAGCTGCGGGGGACGCCGGGGAGCTGTTTTTT
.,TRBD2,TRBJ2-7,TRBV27,CASSLRGLAGDNYEQYF,TGTGCCAGCAGTTTACGGGGACTAGCGGGAGATAATTACGAGCAGTACTTC
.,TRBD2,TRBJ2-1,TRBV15,CATSRDLRPPPDGRVISSYNEQFF,TGTGCCACCAGCAGAGATCTCCGTCCTCCTCCTGACGGGAGGGTTATAAGCTCCTACAATGAGCAGTTCTTC
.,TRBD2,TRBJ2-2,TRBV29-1,CSVEFRGSGRSPGELFF,TGCAGCGTTGAATTTCGAGGGAGCGGGAGGTCCCCCGGGGAGCTGTTTTTT
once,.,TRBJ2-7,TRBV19,CASSIGLDLSYEQYF,TGTGCCAGTAGTATAGGCCTAGACTTGAGCTACGAGCAGTACTTC
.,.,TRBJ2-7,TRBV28,CASSSRGGAHEQYF,TGTGCCAGCAGTTCTCGAGGGGGGGCTCACGAGCAGTACTTC
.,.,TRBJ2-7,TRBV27,CASSNSGSYEQYF,TGTGCCAGCAGTAATAGCGGCTCCTACGAGCAGTACTTC
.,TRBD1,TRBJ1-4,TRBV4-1,CASSLRTGSNEKLFF,TGCGCCAGCAGCCTAAGGACAGGGTCTAATGAAAAACTGTTTTTT
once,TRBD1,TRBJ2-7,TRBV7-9,CASRSGGHEQYF,TGTGCCAGCAGGTCAGGGGGCCACGAGCAGTACTTC
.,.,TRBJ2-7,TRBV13,CASSFGGTTYEQYF,TGTGCCAGCAGCTTTGGAGGTACGACATACGAGCAGTACTTC
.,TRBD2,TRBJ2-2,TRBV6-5,CASSYGIAGNTGELFF,TGTGCCAGCAGTTACGGGATAGCGGGTAACACCGGGGAGCTGTTTTTT
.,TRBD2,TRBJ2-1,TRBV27,CASSGLAGDNEQFF,TGTGCCAGCAGTGGTCTAGCGGGAGACAATGAGCAGTTCTTC
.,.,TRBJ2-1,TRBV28,CASSLHGSYRSSYNEQFF,TGTGCCAGCAGTTTACACGGGAGTTACCGGAGCTCCTACAATGAGCAGTTCTTC
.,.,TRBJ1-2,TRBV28,CASSLTQTTPIRGYTF,TGTGCCAGCAGTTTGACTCAGACTACCCCGATTCGAGGCTACACCTTC
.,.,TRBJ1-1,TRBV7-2,CASSLYPTGFGREAFF,TGTGCCAGCAGCTTATACCCTACAGGGTTCGGGCGTGAAGCTTTCTTT
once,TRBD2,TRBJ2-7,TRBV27,CASSSYTGTSGSRSYEQYF,TGTGCCAGCAGTTCCTACACCGGGACTAGCGGGAGTAGGTCCTACGAGCAGTACTTC
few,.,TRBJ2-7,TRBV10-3,CAISPYGYEQYF,TGTGCCATCAGCCCCTATGGCTACGAGCAGTACTTC
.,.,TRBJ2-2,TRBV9,CASSPRTAGNTGELFF,TGTGCCAGCAGCCCGAGGACAGCCGGGAACACCGGGGAGCTGTTTTTT